Each of the 12 T cell receptor beta chains below was sequenced from the same sample in a study of human T cells and chemical hapten exposure. Time point here: healthy volunteer bleed at 2 weeks. Unfractionated whole blood yielded the extracted total RNA. TCRdb fed the RACE reads into MiXCR, producing one record per CDR3 protein. Here the sample spans 85,000 to 95,000 distinct CDR3 sequences, approximately 9% being singletons. What was sequenced was whole blood. These receptors were obtained from a female donor in good health. Some clones in this sample may be carry-over from other donors' samples.

The V and J genes are TRBV6-1 and TRBJ1-2, with 8 bases fitting TRBD1. This CDR3 spans 13 amino acids. The V gene's germline CDR1 is MNHNS and CDR2 SASEGT. V lost 8 bases to trimming and J lost 8 bases; unmatched junction nucleotides: 10. DNA of the CDR3: TGTGCCAGCGAGTCCGACAGGGGAATCGGCTACACCTTC. As protein: CASESDRGIGYTF.

This clonotype occurred many times. The chain recombines TRBV2 with TRBJ2-5; 8 positions agree with TRBD1. J lost 2 bases, V lost 4 bases, and 3 bases had no gene match. There are 14 residues in the CDR3. Per germline, CDR1 SNHLY and CDR2 FYNNEI. The CDR3, as DNA: TGTGCCAGCAGTGTAAGGACAGGGCAAGAGACCCAGTACTTC. As protein: CASSVRTGQETQYF.

A word on this clonotype: One end of the junction varies from germline; a read error may be responsible. This chain joins TRBV28 and TRBJ2-2; 8 positions agree with TRBD2. Germline-derived CDR1 and CDR2 are MDHEN and SYDVKM. The CDR3 is 15 residues long. DNA for the CDR3: TGTGCCAGCAGTGAAGGTAGCGGGAACGCCGGGGAGCTGTTTTTT. Translation gives CASSEGSGNAGELFF.

This chain joins TRBV7-2 and TRBJ2-1; 7 bases agree with TRBD2. Germline CDR1 reads SGHTA; CDR2 reads FQGNSA. The CDR3 totals 14 residues. The ends lost 3 bases at V and 7 bases at J; junction bases unmatched: 6. CDR3 bases: TGTGCCAGCAGCTTCGGGGGGAGTAGAAATGAGCAGTTCTTC. It is translated as CASSFGGSRNEQFF.

This clonotype was detected only a few times. The V gene is TRBV2, the J gene TRBJ1-1, with a possible D match to TRBD1 (5 bases). CDR3 length equals 13 residues. V lost 10 bases and J lost 4, with 16 bases in between. The germline gives CDR1 SNHLY, CDR2 FYNNEI. The CDR3 DNA reads as TGTGCCACCCTTAGGGAAAGGGGCACTGAAGCTTTCTTT. The encoded protein is CATLRERGTEAFF.

The chain uses TRBV5-1 and TRBJ2-3; 7 nucleotides match TRBD1. V shed 4 bases and J 1 base; nucleotides not matched to a gene: 6. The CDR3 has 15 amino acids. CDR1 is SGHRS and CDR2 is YFSETQ in the germline V gene. The CDR3 region is CASSVGGRGTDTQYF. CDR3 DNA: TGCGCCAGCAGCGTAGGGGGCCGGGGCACAGATACGCAGTATTTT.

The chain uses TRBV29-1 and TRBJ1-1; D perhaps matches TRBD1 (6 bases). This CDR3 contains 13 residues. V was trimmed by 6 bases and J by 4 bases, leaving 15 bases between them. The V gene's germline CDR1 is SQVTM and CDR2 ANQGSEA. The CDR3, as DNA: TGCAGCGTCCGGGGGCAGGGGAGCACTGAAGCTTTCTTT. It specifies CSVRGQGSTEAFF.

In this sample, this clonotype turned up many times. The genes are TRBV7-8 and TRBJ2-7; 7 nucleotides match TRBD1. The germline CDR1 and CDR2 sequences are SGHVS and FQNEAQ. The ends lost 7 bases at V and 7 bases at J; junction bases unmatched: 13. This CDR3 region has 14 residues. The CDR3 protein is CASTYGTVLGEQYF. The CDR3 coding sequence is TGTGCCAGCACCTACGGGACAGTCCTGGGGGAGCAGTACTTC.

V is TRBV7-2 and J is TRBJ2-3, with D hard to call. Trimming took 6 bases from V and 2 from J, leaving 9 bases between them. The germline gives CDR1 SGHTA, CDR2 FQGNSA. This CDR3 contains 13 residues. DNA for the CDR3: TGTGCCAGCAGACGACCGTACACAGATACGCAGTATTTT. Translation: CASRRPYTDTQYF. Full variable domain (outside the CDR3, taken from reference TRBV7-2 and TRBJ2-3): GAGVSQSPSNKVTEKGKDVELRCDPISGHTALYWYRQSLGQGLEFLIYFQGNSAPDKSGLPSDRFSAERTGGSVSTLTIQRTQQEDSAVYLCASRRPYTDTQYFGPGTRLTVL.

The rearrangement links TRBV7-8 to TRBJ1-1; tentatively, D is TRBD1 (5 bases). The CDR3 sequence is 15 residues long. Trimming shortened V by 4 bases and J by 3 bases, and 15 bases separated the two germline ends. CDR1 is SGHVS, CDR2 FQNEAQ, per germline. Written as DNA, the CDR3 is TGTGCCAGCAGCTGGGGGTCGGGAGGCGACACTGAAGCTTTCTTT. Amino acids: CASSWGSGGDTEAFF.

Ten or more counts support this clonotype. The genes are TRBV29-1 and TRBJ2-5; D gene uncertain. In germline, CDR1 is SQVTM, CDR2 ANQGSEA. The V end was cut by 4 bases, the J end by 4 bases, with 4 bases between. The CDR3 is 10 residues long. CDR3 sequence: CSVGGETQYF. The CDR3 bases are TGCAGCGTTGGGGGAGAGACCCAGTACTTC.

This clonotype was seen ten or more times. The chain is built from TRBV6-1 and TRBJ1-5; D is undetermined. The CDR3 contains 14 residues. From germline, CDR1 is MNHNS and CDR2 SASEGT. The V gene lost 2 bases and the J gene lost 9 bases, with 14 bases spanning the gap. CDR3 residues: CASSEFVGPRPQHF. In DNA form, the CDR3 reads TGTGCCAGCAGTGAATTCGTGGGTCCAAGGCCCCAGCATTTT.